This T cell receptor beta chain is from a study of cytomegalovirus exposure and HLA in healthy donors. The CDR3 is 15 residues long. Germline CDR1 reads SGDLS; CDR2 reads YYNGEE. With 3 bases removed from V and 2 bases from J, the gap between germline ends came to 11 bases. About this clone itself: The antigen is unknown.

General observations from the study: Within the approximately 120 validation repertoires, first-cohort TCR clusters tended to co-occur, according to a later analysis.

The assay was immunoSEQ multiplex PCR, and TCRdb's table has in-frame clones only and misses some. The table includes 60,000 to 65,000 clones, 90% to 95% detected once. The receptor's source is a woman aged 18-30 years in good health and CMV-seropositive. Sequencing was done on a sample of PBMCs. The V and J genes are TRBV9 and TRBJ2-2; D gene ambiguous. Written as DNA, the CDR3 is TGTGCCAGCAGCGATTCGCTTACAAACACCGGGGAGCTGTTTTTT. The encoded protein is CASSDSLTNTGELFF. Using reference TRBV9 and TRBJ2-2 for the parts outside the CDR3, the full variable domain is DSGVTQTPKHLITATGQRVTLRCSPRSGDLSVYWYQQSLDQGLQFLIQYYNGEERAKGNILERFSAQQFPDLHSELNLSSLELGDSALYFCASSDSLTNTGELFFGEGSRLTVL.